This T cell receptor (beta chain) was sequenced for a study of resident and recirculating memory T cells in vitiligo. Method: immunoSEQ multiplex PCR; TCRdb's copy keeps in-frame clones and lacks some. This sample carries 55,000 to 75,000 clones, just over 90% of them seen once, and the ten largest clones take 4.9%. Germline CDR1 SGHAT, CDR2 FQNNGV. Trimming pared 4 bases from V and 7 bases from J, leaving 10 bases between. CDR3 length: 12 amino acids. This sequence joins TRBV11-2 and TRBJ2-5, with a possible D match to TRBD1 (6 bases). The receptor was isolated from a male donor with vitiligo. The sequenced sample consisted of blood. The CDR3 bases are TGTGCCAGCAGCTCAATAGGGGGGACCCAGTACTTC. Encoded protein: CASSSIGGTQYF. The full variable domain, in which reference TRBV11-2 and TRBJ2-5 provide the parts outside the CDR3, is EAGVAQSPRYKIIEKRQSVAFWCNPISGHATLYWYQQILGQGPKLLIQFQNNGVVDDSQLPKDRFSAERLKGVDSTLKIQPAKLEDSAVYLCASSSIGGTQYFGPGTRLLVL.